Detailed here is one T cell receptor beta chain. V was clipped by 7 bases and J by 2 bases; unmatched bases: 7. From germline, CDR1 is SQVTM and CDR2 ANQGSEA. The CDR3 extends over 13 amino acids. Only in-frame clones appear in the TCRdb table, and some are missing; sequencing was by immunoSEQ multiplex PCR. Of roughly 84,000 clones listed, approximately 91% are singletons. This sample was included in a study of control samples from healthy donors and cancer patients. This chain connects TRBV29-1 to TRBJ2-5; TRBD1 matches at 7 bases. Source material: blood. The TCR was taken from a man between 50 and 59 years old in good health. The CDR3 DNA reads TGCAGCGCCGCGCAGGGGGTTCAAGAGACCCAGTACTTC. Amino acids: CSAAQGVQETQYF.